This T cell receptor beta chain was documented in a study of graft-versus-host responses after intestinal transplantation. The junction had 2 bases not matched to a gene; V was cut back by 2 bases and J by 8 bases. CDR3 size: 13 residues. Germline CDR1 and CDR2: KGHSH and LQKENI. Remarks on this clone: Its antigen is not known.

Clones were sequenced by immunoSEQ multiplex PCR, and TCRdb holds only the in-frame ones, with some missing. The sample consists of under 95,000 clones, around 89% of them appearing once. The TCR comes from a human donor who received an intestinal transplant. This rearrangement joins TRBV18 to TRBJ1-2, with 10 nucleotides matching TRBD1. The sequencing here drew on unstimulated CD8+ T cells sorted from spleen or lymph node cells, taken before intestinal transplant. For the CDR3, the DNA is TGTGCCAGCTCACCAAGGACAGGGGGAGGCTACACCTTC. This encodes CASSPRTGGGYTF.